The 18 T cell receptor beta chains below come from one sample, sequenced in a study of long-term antiretroviral therapy in people with HIV. Version v3.0 of the immunoSEQ assay ran at survey level. Method: immunoSEQ multiplex PCR; TCRdb's copy keeps in-frame clones and lacks some. The table lists roughly 12,000 clones, around 83% of them singletons. The sample here was unsorted PBMCs, taken 1.2 years after starting antiretroviral therapy. These receptors were collected from a man aged 35 to 55 with HIV.

V gene TRBV12-5 combines with J gene TRBJ1-2; 8 bases line up with TRBD1. The germline gives CDR1 LGHNT, CDR2 FRNRAP. The CDR3 runs to 14 residues. With 6 bases clipped from V and 6 bases from J, the junction kept 9 bases outside the gene matches. CDR3 nucleotides: TGTGCTAGTGGCCTTGACAGGGGAACGGATGGCTACACCTTC. Its translation is CASGLDRGTDGYTF.

This chain joins TRBV12-5 and TRBJ1-1; D uncertain. With 1 base removed from V and 3 bases from J, the gap between germline ends came to 27 bases. Germline CDR1 reads LGHNT; CDR2 reads FRNRAP. The CDR3 loop spans 20 amino acids. CDR3 coding DNA: TGTGCTAGTGGTTTGGGAACACTCCGGGCCCCGGGCCCGCCCGACACTGAAGCTTTCTTT. Translated: CASGLGTLRAPGPPDTEAFF. The entire variable domain, with the rest obtained from reference TRBV12-5 and TRBJ1-1, is as follows: DARVTQTPRHKVTEMGQEVTMRCQPILGHNTVFWYRQTMMQGLELLAYFRNRAPLDDSGMPKDRFSAEMPDATLATLKIQPSEPRDSAVYFCASGLGTLRAPGPPDTEAFFGQGTRLTVV.

CDR3 in DNA: TGTGCCAGCAGTCCGGGACAGGGGGCGAGGAGGAACTATGGCTACACCTTC. Its protein product is CASSPGQGARRNYGYTF. The J gene is TRBJ1-2, the V gene TRBV7-9; 12 bases fit TRBD1. Per germline, CDR1 SEHNR and CDR2 FQNEAQ (reference sequence). The V and J ends lost 6 bases and 2 bases, in that order; junction bases with no gene match: 10. The CDR3 loop spans 17 amino acids.

V usage is TRBV18 and J usage is TRBJ1-1, with D maybe TRBD1 (6 bases). The V end was cut by 2 bases, the J end by 7 bases, with 29 bases between. There are 19 residues in the CDR3. CDR1 and CDR2 (germline): KGHSH, LQKENI. The CDR3 region is CASSPKAGVPINSGNEAFF. The CDR3 nucleotides read TGTGCCAGCTCACCAAAGGCAGGGGTGCCCATCAATTCCGGCAATGAAGCTTTCTTT.

The V call is TRBV9, the J call TRBJ2-7; TRBD1 matches at 7 bases. The germline CDR1 and CDR2 sequences are SGDLS and YYNGEE. This CDR3 has 14 amino acids. The V and J ends lost 4 bases and 6 bases, in that order; junction bases with no gene match: 10. This CDR3 reads CASSPGGLEAEQYF. The CDR3 nucleotides are TGTGCCAGCAGCCCAGGGGGTCTTGAGGCCGAGCAGTACTTC.

The rearrangement joins TRBV27 to TRBJ2-1; perhaps TRBD1 as D (6 bases). Germline values: CDR1 MNHEY, CDR2 SMNVEV (reference sequence). V was shortened by 5 bases and J by 6 bases, with 14 bases between the two germline ends. The CDR3 is made up of 14 amino acids. The CDR3 protein is CASSLSTGPNEQFF. DNA for the CDR3: TGTGCCAGCAGTCTCAGCACAGGGCCCAATGAGCAGTTCTTC.

This rearrangement joins TRBV9 to TRBJ2-3; TRBD2 aligns across 8 bases. CDR1 is SGDLS and CDR2 is YYNGEE in the germline V gene. The CDR3 runs to 19 residues. Trimming took 0 bases from V and 0 from J; bases not matched to a gene: 12. The DNA for the CDR3 is TGTGCCAGCAGCGTAGCTCGGGAGCGGGGGACTTCTAGCACAGATACGCAGTATTTT. Residues: CASSVARERGTSSTDTQYF.

The chain joins TRBV5-1 to TRBJ1-5, with D maybe TRBD1 (5 bases). CDR1 SGHRS and CDR2 YFSETQ come from the germline V gene. The CDR3 loop spans 14 amino acids. Deletions cut 4 bases from V and 5 bases from J, with 13 bases between. The chain's CDR3 is CASSLWGYDQPQHF. CDR3 nucleotide sequence: TGCGCCAGCAGCCTGTGGGGCTATGATCAGCCCCAGCATTTT.

The rearrangement joins TRBV10-2 to TRBJ1-5; no reliable D call. The CDR3 length is 14 residues. Trimming left V 6 bases short and J 7 bases short, with 16 bases between. Germline CDR1 WSHSY, CDR2 SAAADI. The CDR3 coding sequence is TGCGCCAGCAGCGATCATGAGGTCAGACAGCCCCAGCATTTT. It codes for CASSDHEVRQPQHF.

In its sample, this clone was seen a few times. V gene TRBV30 combines with J gene TRBJ1-6; no clear D gene. Trimming cost V 1 base and J 7 bases, with 11 bases left between them. The CDR3 totals 14 residues. Germline CDR1 is GTSNPN and CDR2 is SVGIG (reference sequence). The CDR3 here is CAWSGRGRNSPLHF. CDR3 nucleotide sequence: TGTGCCTGGAGTGGCCGGGGAAGGAATTCACCCCTCCACTTT.

The chain uses TRBV9 and TRBJ1-6; the D gene is possibly TRBD1 (6 bases). The CDR3 is 17 amino acids. The germline V gene has CDR1 SGDLS and CDR2 YYNGEE. Trimming stripped 0 bases from V and 0 bases from J, with 10 bases between. Here the CDR3 DNA reads TGTGCCAGCAGCGTAGGAGAACAGGGCTCCTATAATTCACCCCTCCACTTT. Translated: CASSVGEQGSYNSPLHF.

J is TRBJ1-2 and V is TRBV7-3; 12 bases fit TRBD1. The ends lost 5 bases at V and 7 bases at J; junction bases unmatched: 11. Germline V gene sequence: CDR1 SGHTA, CDR2 FQGTGA. This CDR3 is 16 amino acids long. The CDR3 DNA sequence: TGTGCCAGCAGCCCCGGGGACAGGGGGCATGGTGTTGGCTACACCTTC. Its protein product is CASSPGDRGHGVGYTF.

The chain employs TRBV30 and TRBJ2-2, with 9 bases identical to TRBD2. Germline values: CDR1 GTSNPN, CDR2 SVGIG (reference sequence). Trimming at V came to 5 bases and at J to 1 base, leaving 5 bases not matched to a gene. This CDR3 is built from 15 residues. DNA of the CDR3: TGTGCCTGGGGAGCGGGGGGCCTGAACACCGGGGAGCTGTTTTTT. It encodes CAWGAGGLNTGELFF.

This chain uses TRBV19 with TRBJ2-7; D is unclear. The CDR3 runs to 13 residues. Trimming shortened V by 7 bases and J by 2 bases, and 12 bases separated the two germline ends. Germline lookup yields CDR1 LNHDA and CDR2 SQIVND (reference sequence). The CDR3 region is CASKFSGTYEQYF. The CDR3 DNA reads TGTGCCAGTAAGTTCTCAGGTACCTACGAGCAGTACTTC.

The chain couples TRBV11-2 to TRBJ2-1; D might be TRBD1 (5 bases). The CDR3 consists of 14 residues. Germline CDR1 reads SGHAT; CDR2 reads FQNNGV. Trimming shortened V by 0 bases and J by 9 bases, and 12 bases separated the two germline ends. The CDR3 DNA reads as TGTGCCAGCAGCTTAGAGGGGCGTCCTGGTGAGCAGTTCTTC. Its translation is CASSLEGRPGEQFF.

The chain recombines TRBV11-2 with TRBJ1-2; D unresolved. The V end was cut by 4 bases, the J end by 2 bases, with 5 bases between. Germline CDR1 and CDR2: SGHAT and FQNNGV. The CDR3 totals 12 residues. The CDR3 spells CASSSENYGYTF. The CDR3 bases are TGTGCCAGCAGCTCAGAAAACTATGGCTACACCTTC.

J is TRBJ1-2 and V is TRBV5-1, with D perhaps TRBD1 (5 bases). Trimming left V 2 bases short and J 3 bases short, with 14 bases between. Germline V gene sequence: CDR1 SGHRS, CDR2 YFSETQ. This CDR3 contains 15 residues. The CDR3 nucleotides are TGCGCCAGCAGCTTTGGGCCAGGGATGGACTATGGCTACACCTTC. Its protein is CASSFGPGMDYGYTF. Complete variable domain (other parts from reference TRBV5-1 and TRBJ1-2): KAGVTQTPRYLIKTRGQQVTLSCSPISGHRSVSWYQQTPGQGLQFLFEYFSETQRNKGNFPGRFSGRQFSNSRSEMNVSTLELGDSALYLCASSFGPGMDYGYTFGSGTRLTVV.

This sequence joins TRBV7-9 and TRBJ1-2; no definite D call. Between the trimmed V and J ends, which lost 5 bases and 1 base, there was a span of 23 bases. The CDR3 has 18 residues. Per the germline V gene, CDR1 is SEHNR and CDR2 is FQNEAQ (reference sequence). DNA of the CDR3: TGTGCCAGCAGCCCCCCGCTAAGTCTGCTCTGGCATAACTATGGCTACACCTTC. It specifies CASSPPLSLLWHNYGYTF.